This entry lists 30 T cell receptor beta chains sequenced from one sample in a study of T cells after yellow fever vaccination. Each CDR3 protein gets one entry after TCRdb re-called the 5' RACE reads with MiXCR. Of 500,000 to 650,000 distinct CDR3 sequences in the sample, around an eighth were seen once. Sequences were derived from PBMCs, sampled on the day of the yellow fever booster vaccination. Receptors were obtained from a man between 25 and 39 years old who received the YFV17D yellow fever vaccine.

The chain joins TRBV20-1 to TRBJ2-1; 11 nucleotides match TRBD2. The ends lost 6 bases at V and 7 bases at J; junction bases unmatched: 5. Germline values: CDR1 DFQATT, CDR2 SNEGSKA (reference sequence). The CDR3 sequence is 13 residues long. CDR3 region: CSAKWTSGNEQFF. The CDR3 DNA reads as TGCAGTGCAAAATGGACTAGCGGGAATGAGCAGTTCTTC.

The sample holds a few counts of this clonotype. This chain joins TRBV7-2 and TRBJ2-5, with D perhaps TRBD2 (5 bases). Germline assignment: CDR1 SGHTA and CDR2 FQGNSA. This CDR3 has 16 amino acids. Deletions cut 7 bases from V and 1 base from J, with 19 bases between. The CDR3 nucleotides read TGTGCCAGCACCTTGATTACCGTACTAGGCCAAGAGACCCAGTACTTC. Translation gives CASTLITVLGQETQYF.

This clonotype was recorded many times. The V gene is TRBV29-1, the J gene TRBJ2-6; a weak D match, TRBD2 (5 bases). The CDR3 sequence is 13 residues long. Trimming shortened V by 4 bases and J by 1 base, and 5 bases separated the two germline ends. The germline CDR1 and CDR2 sequences are SQVTM and ANQGSEA. The CDR3 region has the DNA TGCAGCGTTGGGGAGTCTGGGGCCAACGTCCTGACTTTC. Translating it yields CSVGESGANVLTF.

This clonotype has ten or more counts. The V call is TRBV10-3, the J call TRBJ2-2; a possible D gene is TRBD2 (6 bases). The CDR3 extends over 15 amino acids. Trimming took 6 bases from V and 0 from J, leaving 11 bases between them. Germline V CDR1 and CDR2: ENHRY, SYGVKD. CDR3 amino acids: CAISARDSNTGELFF. CDR3 coding DNA: TGTGCCATCAGCGCCCGGGACTCGAACACCGGGGAGCTGTTTTTT.

The J gene is TRBJ2-1, the V gene TRBV7-2; 9 nucleotides line up with TRBD1. The germline gives CDR1 SGHTA, CDR2 FQGNSA. With 3 bases clipped from V and 5 bases from J, the junction kept 11 bases outside the gene matches. CDR3 length equals 17 residues. The CDR3 bases are TGTGCCAGCAGCTTTTCAAATCCCGGGACAGGGAACAATGAGCAGTTCTTC. As protein: CASSFSNPGTGNNEQFF.

This clonotype turned up a few times. J is TRBJ2-2 and V is TRBV6-4; a weak D match, TRBD2 (6 bases). The CDR3 length is 14 residues. The germline V gene encodes CDR1 MRHNA and CDR2 SNTAGT. The V gene lost 8 bases and the J gene lost 3 bases, with 13 bases spanning the gap. The CDR3 here is CASRDFGDTGELFF. The CDR3 DNA is TGTGCCAGCCGGGACTTTGGCGACACCGGGGAGCTGTTTTTT.

V is TRBV27 and J is TRBJ2-2; the D is unclear. Germline V gives CDR1 MNHEY, CDR2 SMNVEV (reference sequence). The CDR3 loop spans 16 amino acids. Trimming took off 3 bases at V and 3 bases at J, with 14 bases between the two ends. The DNA of the CDR3 is TGTGCCAGCAGTTTTCTGGTTCAGCCGCACACCGGGGAGCTGTTTTTT. It encodes CASSFLVQPHTGELFF.

The sample holds a few counts of this clonotype. The chain employs TRBV19 and TRBJ2-3; TRBD2 matches at 11 bases. With V trimmed by 6 bases and J by 2 bases, 4 bases remained unmatched. The CDR3 covers 15 residues. CDR1 is LNHDA and CDR2 is SQIVND in the germline V gene (reference sequence). This CDR3 reads CASRRLAGITDTQYF. The CDR3 bases are TGTGCCAGTAGAAGACTAGCGGGAATCACAGATACGCAGTATTTT.

This clonotype was observed a handful of times. The rearrangement joins TRBV4-1 to TRBJ2-1; 11 bases fit TRBD2. Germline V gene sequence: CDR1 MGHRA, CDR2 YSYEKL. The CDR3 length is 22 residues. J gave up 4 bases and V 0 bases, and 20 bases lay outside the gene matches. In DNA form, the CDR3 reads TGCGCCAGCAGCCAAGATCCAAGAACCATAGCGGGAGGGCCCATCCAATACAATGAGCAGTTCTTC. Translating gives CASSQDPRTIAGGPIQYNEQFF.

This clonotype occurred a few times. The gene calls are TRBV27 and TRBJ1-2, with 7 bases fitting TRBD1. The CDR3 spans 13 residues. Germline assignment: CDR1 MNHEY and CDR2 SMNVEV (reference sequence). The V segment lost 9 bases and the J segment 4 bases; nucleotides outside the gene matches: 8. CDR3 in DNA: TGTGCCAGTCGAGGGGGCGGAACCTATGGCTACACCTTC. Amino acids: CASRGGGTYGYTF.

This clonotype was counted only a few times. This chain links TRBV13 with TRBJ2-2; 9 bases are a match to TRBD2. Losses at the gene ends were 1 base for V and 4 bases for J; bases not matched to a gene: 7. Germline V gene sequence: CDR1 PRHDT, CDR2 FYEKMQ (reference sequence). There are 17 residues in the CDR3. The DNA for the CDR3 is TGTGCCAGCAGCTTAGAAGTGACTAGCGGATTCACCGGGGAGCTGTTTTTT. Its translation: CASSLEVTSGFTGELFF.

The chain is built from TRBV5-1 and TRBJ1-5; tentative D call: TRBD1 (6 bases). Germline loops: CDR1 SGHRS, CDR2 YFSETQ. The CDR3 runs to 14 residues. V was clipped by 5 bases and J by 3 bases, with 12 bases between them. In nucleotides, the CDR3 is TGCGCCAGCAGTCTCGAGGGGGTCAATCAGCCCCAGCATTTT. Amino acid sequence: CASSLEGVNQPQHF.

The CDR3 coding sequence is TGTGCCAGCAGCAACCGAGACGCGGGAGATACGCAGTATTTT. It yields the protein CASSNRDAGDTQYF. V is TRBV11-3 and J is TRBJ2-3, with a tentative D call TRBD2 (5 bases). CDR3 length equals 14 residues. From germline, CDR1 is SGHNT and CDR2 YENEEA. Between the trimmed V and J ends, which lost 5 bases and 5 bases, there was a span of 14 bases.

This clonotype was seen more than once but under ten times. The J gene is TRBJ2-7, the V gene TRBV20-1; 8 bases are shared with TRBD1. The CDR3 is 16 amino acids. V lost 5 bases, J lost 5 bases, and 17 bases stayed unmatched. CDR1 DFQATT and CDR2 SNEGSKA come from the germline V gene (reference sequence). CDR3 loop: CSALPGSGQGSHEQYF. The CDR3 DNA reads as TGCAGTGCTCTACCCGGGTCAGGACAGGGTTCCCACGAGCAGTACTTC.

This chain connects TRBV5-1 to TRBJ2-2; D possibly corresponds to TRBD2 (6 bases). This CDR3 region has 15 residues. The V gene's germline CDR1 is SGHRS and CDR2 YFSETQ. V was trimmed by 2 bases and J by 3 bases, leaving 11 bases between them. CDR3 in amino acids: CASSLGAGYTGELFF. The CDR3 DNA reads as TGCGCCAGCAGCTTAGGTGCGGGGTACACCGGGGAGCTGTTTTTT.

This clonotype has a handful of counts. The gene calls are TRBV7-3 and TRBJ2-2; D ambiguous. This CDR3 is built from 14 residues. V lost 5 bases, J lost 4 bases, and 11 bases lay in between. Per germline, CDR1 SGHTA and CDR2 FQGTGA. CDR3 nucleotide sequence: TGTGCCAGCAGCCGCTTGGTGGGCACCGGGGAGCTGTTTTTT. This encodes CASSRLVGTGELFF.

The V gene is TRBV4-1, the J gene TRBJ2-3; D unclear. Germline CDR1 reads MGHRA; CDR2 reads YSYEKL. The CDR3 loop spans 12 amino acids. V was trimmed by 0 bases and J by 10 bases, leaving 8 bases between them. Written as DNA, the CDR3 is TGCGCCAGCAGCCAAGAACCACCGCCGCAGTATTTT. As protein: CASSQEPPPQYF.

In this sample, this clonotype turned up a few times. V is TRBV4-3 and J is TRBJ2-1; D may be TRBD2 (5 bases). Germline CDR1 and CDR2: LGHNA and YSLEER. The CDR3 loop spans 18 amino acids. Between the trimmed V and J ends, which lost 4 bases and 4 bases, there was a span of 23 bases. The CDR3 nucleotides read TGCGCCAGCAGCCGCGACATTATAGGCTCACGGGGATACAATGAGCAGTTCTTC. Translated, it gives CASSRDIIGSRGYNEQFF.

In DNA form, the CDR3 reads TGTGCCAGCAGCTCAAGGGACTACTCCTACGAGCAGTACTTC. As protein: CASSSRDYSYEQYF. V usage is TRBV7-2 and J usage is TRBJ2-7, with 7 bases matching TRBD2. V gave up 4 bases and J gave up 0 bases; unmatched junction bases: 3. CDR1 SGHTA and CDR2 FQGNSA come from the germline V gene. The CDR3 is made up of 14 amino acids.

This clonotype showed up just a few times. The J gene is TRBJ1-5, the V gene TRBV12-3 or TRBV12-4, with D tentatively TRBD1 (6 bases). The V gene lost 4 bases and the J gene lost 1 base, with 11 bases spanning the gap. This CDR3 spans 15 amino acids. Here the CDR3 reads CASSSRGISNQPQHF. The CDR3, as DNA: TGTGCCAGCAGTTCCAGGGGAATAAGCAATCAGCCCCAGCATTTT.

This clonotype was detected a few times. The V call is TRBV6-1, the J call TRBJ1-1; tentative D call: TRBD1 (5 bases). The V gene lost 5 bases and the J gene lost 7 bases, with 20 bases spanning the gap. The length of the CDR3 is 15 residues. Looked up from germline, CDR1 is MNHNS and CDR2 is SASEGT. The CDR3, as DNA: TGTGCCAGCAGTCCCTCTGGGAGACAGCTTAATGAAGCTTTCTTT. It yields the protein CASSPSGRQLNEAFF.

The rearrangement uses TRBV27 and TRBJ2-7; D remains ambiguous. From germline, CDR1 is MNHEY and CDR2 SMNVEV (reference sequence). Trimming took off 2 bases at V and 2 bases at J, with 7 bases between the two ends. The CDR3 spans 13 residues. CDR3 amino acids: CASSLRAAYEQYF. CDR3 sequence (DNA): TGTGCCAGCAGTTTACGGGCCGCCTACGAGCAGTACTTC.

The rearrangement links TRBV20-1 to TRBJ2-7, with 7 bases identical to TRBD2. Germline V gene lookup returns CDR1 DFQATT and CDR2 SNEGSKA (reference sequence). The CDR3 totals 15 residues. Trimming at V came to 3 bases and at J to 1 base, leaving 9 bases not matched to a gene. In DNA form, the CDR3 reads TGCAGTGCTAGCCATACGGCTAGCGGATCCTACGAGCAGTACTTC. This gives the protein CSASHTASGSYEQYF.

The chain has TRBV12-3 or TRBV12-4 and TRBJ1-4, with D unclear. Trimming stripped 3 bases from V and 6 bases from J, with 8 bases between. This CDR3 has 13 residues. Here the CDR3 reads CASSFTRDEKLFF. In nucleotides, the CDR3 is TGTGCCAGCAGTTTCACACGGGATGAAAAACTGTTTTTT.

This clonotype was seen more than once but under ten times. The chain combines TRBV6-2 or TRBV6-3 with TRBJ2-3; no firm D call. Between the trimmed V and J ends, which lost 5 bases and 4 bases, there was a span of 16 bases. The CDR3 covers 15 residues. From germline, CDR1 is MNHEY and CDR2 SVGEGT. The CDR3, as DNA: TGTGCCAGCAGTCTGCGGAGAGCGCAGGCAGATACGCAGTATTTT. The encoded protein is CASSLRRAQADTQYF.

The chain recombines TRBV15 with TRBJ2-5; a weak D match, TRBD2 (6 bases). In germline, CDR1 is LNHNV, CDR2 YYDKDF (reference sequence). The V end was cut by 2 bases, the J end by 7 bases, with 20 bases between. The CDR3 has 16 residues. The DNA of the CDR3 is TGTGCCACCAGCAGACGGACGGGGGTGCAACGTGGGACCCAGTACTTC. It encodes CATSRRTGVQRGTQYF.

This sequence joins TRBV5-6 and TRBJ2-1; a weak D match, TRBD1 (5 bases). V lost 4 bases to trimming and J lost 10 bases, with 15 bases between them. The CDR3 sequence is 13 residues long. Looked up from germline, CDR1 is SGHDT and CDR2 is YYEEEE. The CDR3 sequence: CASSAAGLGEQFF. Here the CDR3 DNA reads TGTGCCAGCAGCGCAGCAGGGTTAGGCGAGCAGTTCTTC.

V usage is TRBV7-6 and J usage is TRBJ2-5; 10 bases map to TRBD2. The CDR3 has 15 residues. The ends lost 5 bases at V and 2 bases at J; junction bases unmatched: 5. Germline CDR1 and CDR2: SGHVS and FNYEAQ. This CDR3 reads CASSRASGGQETQYF. For the CDR3, the DNA is TGTGCCAGCAGCAGGGCTAGCGGGGGTCAAGAGACCCAGTACTTC.

V is TRBV7-2 and J is TRBJ2-1; 7 positions agree with TRBD2. The CDR3 totals 17 residues. Germline CDR1 reads SGHTA; CDR2 reads FQGNSA. V lost 2 bases, J lost 0 bases, and 7 bases stayed unmatched. The CDR3 spells CASSLSRGLSSYNEQFF. DNA of the CDR3: TGTGCCAGCAGCTTATCAAGGGGACTAAGCTCCTACAATGAGCAGTTCTTC.

The chain uses TRBV10-3 and TRBJ2-1; 11 bases line up with TRBD2. Unmatched junction bases numbered 8, after V lost 2 bases and J lost 2 bases. The length of the CDR3 is 18 residues. CDR1 is ENHRY and CDR2 is SYGVKD in the germline V gene. The DNA for the CDR3 is TGTGCCATCAGTGAGCTCCTAGCGGGAGGTGGAACCTACAATGAGCAGTTCTTC. This sequence encodes CAISELLAGGGTYNEQFF.